The sequence of this T cell receptor beta chain was determined in a study of blood T cell repertoires in COVID-19. Study overall: COVID-19 samples from acute and convalescent phases originated in the United States, Italy and Spain. Sample material is recorded as cDNA or gDNA derived from T cells, B-cell-depleted T cells, or PBMCs.

Original methodology: Amplifying reference gene primers gave estimates of nucleated cell counts. Clones were read by immunoSEQ multiplex PCR, and TCRdb kept only the in-frame ones, dropping some. V, J and clone size are taken as reported in that table, and D and trimming were inferred from the DNA itself. The sample holds 87,000 or so clones, 87% seen once. In its sample, this clone was seen a few times. The V segment lost 3 bases and the J segment 5 bases; nucleotides outside the gene matches: 6. Germline CDR1 reads SGHNT; CDR2 reads YYREEE (reference sequence). The CDR3 sequence is 14 residues long.

The TCR originated in a woman aged 45-65 years with active or convalescent COVID-19. The sequenced sample consisted of peripheral blood. The rearrangement uses TRBV5-4 and TRBJ2-7, with 9 bases matching TRBD1. DNA for the CDR3: TGTGCCAGCAGCTCGGGACAGGGAAGGGACGAGCAGTACTTC. Translating gives CASSSGQGRDEQYF.